This TCR beta chain was sequenced in a study of blood T cell repertoires in COVID-19 (dated by TCRdb to about 2020). Turning to the overall study: Collaborator samples came from the United States, Italy and Spain and covered acute and convalescent phases of COVID-19. The material from the prospective study consisted of cDNA or gDNA derived from T cells, B-cell-depleted T cells, or PBMCs. The repertoires were made available in a free public database intended to serve as a resource for research on the immune response to SARS-CoV-2. Subjects who had been exposed to COVID-19, were actively infected with it, or had recovered from it provided the deeply sampled blood TCRbeta repertoires that made up the dataset. A de-identified subject ID, COVID-19 status, age in years and sex were almost always included in the sample metadata. Where available, HLA class I and class II types were taken from metadata supplied by the sample provider and were not determined by assay-based typing. Samples came from the ongoing ImmuneRACE study (first 160 participants) plus 1,254 subjects from 6 global collaborators. Summary of the overall study and its limitations: The amount of clinical and demographic metadata varied by source and participant and was provided uncurated.

On this clone itself: The target of this receptor is not known. Base-call qualities are not available, and no considerably larger clone is one nucleotide away.

TCRbeta CDR3 regions were amplified from genomic DNA using the immunoSEQ Assay, a bias-controlled multiplex PCR. The paper's processing steps were these. The number of nucleated cells in each sample was estimated by amplification of reference gene primers within the assay. Sequence reads were collapsed and filtered to measure the absolute abundance of every unique TCRbeta CDR3 rearrangement. For each sample, productive Simpson clonality was calculated as the square root of Simpson's diversity index across productive rearrangements. This is the immuneACCESS table as TCRdb keeps it, with only in-frame sequences that have V and J called. A part of the clones is gone; compared with another copy, unresolved V genes explain less than half, and the rest is unexplained. V and J calls and clone size come straight from that table; D and trimming were deduced from the DNA. The sample table lists about 90,000 clones, 92% of them with a count of one. The top ten constitute 6.3% of the sample.

Each collaborating institution followed its own protocols to collect whole blood in K2EDTA tubes. Collaborator samples were shipped for TCRbeta analysis as frozen whole blood, isolated PBMCs, or DNA extracted from either sample type. The TCR sequence derives from a woman aged 60 to 75 with active COVID-19. Sequenced input: peripheral blood.

The DNA sequence follows: TGTGCCAGCAGTTTAGGGGCGGGGGGGGCTGGCAATCAGCCCCAGCATTTT. Translated, it reads CASSLGAGGAGNQPQHF. In this chain, TRBV28 is recombined with TRBJ1-5, and possibly TRBD1, on 6 matching bases. The CDR3, cysteine through phenylalanine, is 17 amino acids long. Only CDR3 DNA is held: 51 bases, read in frame from base 1. Via the germline V gene, CDR1 is MDHEN and CDR2 SYDVKM. Cut back by 2 bases and 2 bases, the V and J ends lie 16 bases apart.